A single sample gave rise to the 11 T cell receptor beta chains below, sequenced in a study of T cell changes during pregnancy in multiple sclerosis. The assay was immunoSEQ multiplex PCR, and TCRdb's table has in-frame clones only and misses some. The sample has more than 60,000 clones; roughly nine tenths are singletons. Source: CD4+ T cells from peripheral blood mononuclear cells, taken in the third trimester of pregnancy. Source of these receptors: a female donor in good health, enrolled as a control in a pregnancy study.

The chain carries TRBV7-2 and TRBJ1-5; tentative D call: TRBD1 (6 bases). V gave up 2 bases and J gave up 5 bases, with 16 bases separating them. CDR1 and CDR2 (germline): SGHTA, FQGNSA. The CDR3 is 16 residues long. The chain's CDR3 is CASSLLGDRIDQPQHF. CDR3 in DNA: TGTGCCAGCAGCTTACTGGGAGACAGGATTGATCAGCCCCAGCATTTT.

This clone was recorded only once. The chain combines TRBV6-5 with TRBJ1-1; D gene ambiguous. V was trimmed by 0 bases and J by 3 bases, leaving 8 bases between them. Looked up from germline, CDR1 is MNHEY and CDR2 is SVGAGI. This CDR3 is 14 amino acids long. CDR3 DNA sequence: TGTGCCAGCAGTTACTCTAACGGGTACACTGAAGCTTTCTTT. This translates into CASSYSNGYTEAFF.

The chain employs TRBV23-1 and TRBJ2-7; D not resolved. TRBV23-1 is an ORF, and what it does is uncertain. V was cut by 7 bases and J by 6 bases, with 25 bases left in between. The CDR3 runs 16 residues. In nucleotides, the CDR3 is TGCGCCAGCACGGCAGACTGGGTATTAGAAGAAACCGAGCAGTACTTC. Translated, it gives CASTADWVLEETEQYF.

The chain is built from TRBV30 and TRBJ1-2; 9 nucleotides agree with TRBD1. CDR3 length equals 12 residues. Germline-derived CDR1 and CDR2 are GTSNPN and SVGIG (reference sequence). J lost 6 bases, V lost 7 bases, and 6 bases had no gene match. The CDR3 loop reads CAYHRGPDGYTF. CDR3 nucleotide sequence: TGTGCCTACCACAGGGGGCCTGATGGCTACACCTTC.

The CDR3 DNA is TGTGCCAGCAGCCACGGGGCTAGCGGGACAGAGGGAGATACGCAGTATTTT. Translated, it gives CASSHGASGTEGDTQYF. The genes are TRBV4-2 and TRBJ2-3; 9 bases agree with TRBD2. V was clipped by 3 bases and J by 5 bases; unmatched bases: 12. Germline V CDR1 and CDR2: LGHNA, YNFKEQ. CDR3 length equals 17 residues.

The chain carries TRBV7-8 and TRBJ2-2; TRBD2 matches at 11 bases. Trimming cost V 1 base and J 5 bases; bases outside gene matches: 3. Germline lookup yields CDR1 SGHVS and CDR2 FQNEAQ. The CDR3 length is 16 residues. The CDR3 loop is CASSLVSGGATGELFF. CDR3 nucleotides: TGTGCCAGCAGCTTAGTTAGCGGGGGGGCAACCGGGGAGCTGTTTTTT.

This chain joins TRBV5-4 and TRBJ2-5; 7 bases align to TRBD2. After removal of 0 bases from V and 7 bases from J, the junction contained 6 bases not matched to a gene. The germline V gene encodes CDR1 SGHNT and CDR2 YYREEE (reference sequence). CDR3 length: 14 residues. The CDR3 DNA follows: TGTGCCAGCAGCTTGGCCTCTAGCGGAGGGACCCAGTACTTC. This translates into CASSLASSGGTQYF.

This clone has a single count. The rearrangement joins TRBV9 to TRBJ1-6; no firm D call. CDR3 size: 15 residues. The germline CDR1 and CDR2 sequences are SGDLS and YYNGEE. Trimming stripped 2 bases from V and 5 bases from J, with 11 bases between. Written as DNA, the CDR3 is TGTGCCAGCAGCGTGGGATTCGGGAATAATTCACCCCTCCACTTT. Translation gives CASSVGFGNNSPLHF.

The rearrangement joins TRBV30 to TRBJ2-5; D perhaps matches TRBD2 (7 bases). Germline V gene sequence: CDR1 GTSNPN, CDR2 SVGIG (reference sequence). This CDR3 is built from 15 residues. V lost 0 bases, J lost 5 bases, and 16 bases lay in between. The CDR3 loop is CAWSVGGGPRETQYF. CDR3 DNA: TGTGCCTGGAGTGTAGGGGGGGGCCCGCGGGAGACCCAGTACTTC.

The CDR3 loop reads CASSLYGTGETEAFF. As DNA, the CDR3 is TGTGCCAGCAGCCTATACGGGACAGGGGAGACTGAAGCTTTCTTT. The rearrangement links TRBV11-3 to TRBJ1-1; TRBD1 matches at 10 bases. Germline CDR1 is SGHNT and CDR2 is YENEEA. The CDR3 runs 15 residues. J gave up 5 bases and V 5 bases, and 8 bases lay outside the gene matches.

This chain uses TRBV6-5 with TRBJ2-3; 8 bases fit TRBD2. Germline trimming cut 2 bases from V and 2 bases from J; bases unmatched to any gene: 6. The CDR3 runs to 16 residues. From germline, CDR1 is MNHEY and CDR2 SVGAGI. The DNA for the CDR3 is TGTGCCAGCAGTTACGAACCGGGGGGGCCCACAGATACGCAGTATTTT. This translates into CASSYEPGGPTDTQYF.